This TCR beta chain comes out of a study of blood T cell repertoires in COVID-19. Study summary: COVID-19 samples collected from the United States, Italy and Spain covered acute and convalescent phases. PBMCs, B-cell-depleted T cells, or T cells provided the cDNA or gDNA that made up the material.

Data came from immunoSEQ multiplex PCR; TCRdb stores just in-frame clones and leaves some out. The table records tens of thousands of clones, approximately 83% of them present only once. The germline CDR1 and CDR2 sequences are SGDLS and YYNGEE. The CDR3 runs 14 residues. V was clipped by 0 bases and J by 2 bases, with 8 bases between them. This TCR came from an elderly man with acute or convalescent COVID-19. The gene calls are TRBV9 and TRBJ1-2, with D hard to call. The sequencing sample was made of peripheral blood. The DNA of the CDR3 is TGTGCCAGCAGCGTAGATCAAGCCAACTATGGCTACACCTTC. Its translation: CASSVDQANYGYTF.